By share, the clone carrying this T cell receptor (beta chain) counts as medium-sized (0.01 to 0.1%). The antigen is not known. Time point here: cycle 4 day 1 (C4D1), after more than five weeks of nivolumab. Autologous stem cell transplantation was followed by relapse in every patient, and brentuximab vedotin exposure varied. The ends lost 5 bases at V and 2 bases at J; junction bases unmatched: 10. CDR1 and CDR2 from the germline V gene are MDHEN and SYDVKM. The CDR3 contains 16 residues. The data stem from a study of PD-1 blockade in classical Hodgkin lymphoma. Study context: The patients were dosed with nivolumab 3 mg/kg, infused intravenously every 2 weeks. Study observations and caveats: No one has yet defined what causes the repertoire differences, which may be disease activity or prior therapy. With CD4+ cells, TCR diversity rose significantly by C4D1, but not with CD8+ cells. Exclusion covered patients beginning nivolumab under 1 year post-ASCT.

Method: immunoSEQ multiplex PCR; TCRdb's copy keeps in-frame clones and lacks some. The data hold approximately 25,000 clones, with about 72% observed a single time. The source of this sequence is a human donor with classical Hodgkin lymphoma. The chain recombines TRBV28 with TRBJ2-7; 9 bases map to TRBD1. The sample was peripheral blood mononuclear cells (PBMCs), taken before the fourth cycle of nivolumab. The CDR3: CASSGGDRVRPYEQYF. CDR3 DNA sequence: TGTGCCAGCAGTGGGGGGGACAGGGTTCGACCCTACGAGCAGTACTTC.